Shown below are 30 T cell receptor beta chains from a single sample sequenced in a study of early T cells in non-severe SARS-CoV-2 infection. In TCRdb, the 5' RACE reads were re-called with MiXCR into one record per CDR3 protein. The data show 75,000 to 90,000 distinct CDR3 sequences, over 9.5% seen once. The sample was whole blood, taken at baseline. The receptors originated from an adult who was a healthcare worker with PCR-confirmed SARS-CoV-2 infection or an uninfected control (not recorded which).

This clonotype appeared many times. The chain's CDR3 is CASSVTRTPTDTQYF. As DNA, the CDR3 is TGTGCCAGCAGCGTGACTAGAACCCCCACAGATACGCAGTATTTT. The rearrangement joins TRBV11-2 to TRBJ2-3, with D tentatively TRBD2 (6 bases). This CDR3 has 15 residues. Germline-derived CDR1 and CDR2 are SGHAT and FQNNGV. V gave up 5 bases and J gave up 2 bases, with 14 bases separating them. Full variable domain (missing parts from reference TRBV11-2 and TRBJ2-3): EAGVAQSPRYKIIEKRQSVAFWCNPISGHATLYWYQQILGQGPKLLIQFQNNGVVDDSQLPKDRFSAERLKGVDSTLKIQPAKLEDSAVYLCASSVTRTPTDTQYFGPGTRLTVL.

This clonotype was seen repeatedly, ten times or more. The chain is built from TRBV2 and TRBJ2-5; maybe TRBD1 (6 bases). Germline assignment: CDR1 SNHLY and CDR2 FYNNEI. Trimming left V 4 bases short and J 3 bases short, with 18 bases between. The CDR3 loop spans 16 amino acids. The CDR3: CASSGPRLQGKETQYF. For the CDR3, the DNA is TGTGCCAGCAGTGGCCCTCGCTTACAGGGTAAAGAGACCCAGTACTTC.

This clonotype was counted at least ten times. CDR3 in amino acids: CASTYNGFQTQYF. DNA for the CDR3: TGTGCCAGCACCTACAACGGCTTCCAGACCCAGTACTTC. The chain links TRBV7-9 to TRBJ2-5; D gene ambiguous. Germline V lookup: CDR1 SEHNR, CDR2 FQNEAQ (reference sequence). V lost 7 bases to trimming and J lost 6 bases, with 15 bases between them. The CDR3 is 13 residues long.

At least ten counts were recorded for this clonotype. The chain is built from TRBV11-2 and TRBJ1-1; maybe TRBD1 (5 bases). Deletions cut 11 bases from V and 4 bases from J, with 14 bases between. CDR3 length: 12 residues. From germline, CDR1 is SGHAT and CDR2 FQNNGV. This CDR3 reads CAVGAMGTEAFF. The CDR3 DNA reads TGTGCCGTTGGGGCCATGGGCACTGAAGCTTTCTTT.

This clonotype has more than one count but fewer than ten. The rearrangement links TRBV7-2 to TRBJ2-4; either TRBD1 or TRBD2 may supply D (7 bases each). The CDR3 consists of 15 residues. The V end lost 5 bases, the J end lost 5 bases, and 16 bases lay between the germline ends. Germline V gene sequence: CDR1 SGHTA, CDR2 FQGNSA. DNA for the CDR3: TGTGCCAGCAGCCAGCAGACAGGGAGGGAAAACATTCAGTACTTC. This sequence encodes CASSQQTGRENIQYF.

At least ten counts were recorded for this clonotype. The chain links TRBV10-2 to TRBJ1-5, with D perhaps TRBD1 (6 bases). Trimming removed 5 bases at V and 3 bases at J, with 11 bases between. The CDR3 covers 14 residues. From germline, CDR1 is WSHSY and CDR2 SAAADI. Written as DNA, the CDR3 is TGCGCCAGCAGTCAACAGGGTAACAATCAGCCCCAGCATTTT. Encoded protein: CASSQQGNNQPQHF.

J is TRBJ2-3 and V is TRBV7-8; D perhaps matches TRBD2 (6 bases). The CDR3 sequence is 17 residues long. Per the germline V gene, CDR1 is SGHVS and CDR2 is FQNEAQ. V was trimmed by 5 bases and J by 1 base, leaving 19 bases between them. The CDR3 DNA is TGTGCCAGCAGCCCCCCACTTCCGGGAGCTGGCACAGATACGCAGTATTTT. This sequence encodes CASSPPLPGAGTDTQYF.

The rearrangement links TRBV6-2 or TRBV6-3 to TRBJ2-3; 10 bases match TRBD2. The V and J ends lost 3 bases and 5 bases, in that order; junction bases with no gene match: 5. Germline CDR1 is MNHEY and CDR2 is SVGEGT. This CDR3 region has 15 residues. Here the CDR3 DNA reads TGTGCCAGCAGTTATCCTAGCGGGAGAGGAGATACGCAGTATTTT. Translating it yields CASSYPSGRGDTQYF.

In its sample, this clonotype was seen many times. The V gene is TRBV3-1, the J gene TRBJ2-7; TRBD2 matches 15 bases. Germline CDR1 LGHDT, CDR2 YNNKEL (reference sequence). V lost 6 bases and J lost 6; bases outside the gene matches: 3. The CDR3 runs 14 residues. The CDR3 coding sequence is TGTGCCAGCAGGGGACTAGCGGGAGGATCCGAGCAGTACTTC. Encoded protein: CASRGLAGGSEQYF.

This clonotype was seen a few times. CDR3 sequence: CASSPDRGRMRNTEAFF. In DNA form, the CDR3 reads TGTGCCAGCAGCCCCGACAGGGGGCGCATGCGGAACACTGAAGCTTTCTTT. The J gene is TRBJ1-1, the V gene TRBV5-8, with 10 bases identical to TRBD1. The CDR3 extends over 17 amino acids. Germline V gives CDR1 SGHTS, CDR2 YDEGEE. Trimming took 4 bases from V and 1 from J; bases not matched to a gene: 10.

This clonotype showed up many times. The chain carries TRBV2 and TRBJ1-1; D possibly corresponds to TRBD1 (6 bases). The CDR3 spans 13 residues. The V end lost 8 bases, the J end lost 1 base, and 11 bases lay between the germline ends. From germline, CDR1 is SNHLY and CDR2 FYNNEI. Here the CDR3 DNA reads TGTGCCAGCCAGCAGGGGACGAACACTGAAGCTTTCTTT. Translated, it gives CASQQGTNTEAFF. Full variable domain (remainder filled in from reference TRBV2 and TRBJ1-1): EPEVTQTPSHQVTQMGQEVILRCVPISNHLYFYWYRQILGQKVEFLVSFYNNEISEKSEIFDDQFSVERPDGSNFTLKIRSTKLEDSAMYFCASQQGTNTEAFFGQGTRLTVV.

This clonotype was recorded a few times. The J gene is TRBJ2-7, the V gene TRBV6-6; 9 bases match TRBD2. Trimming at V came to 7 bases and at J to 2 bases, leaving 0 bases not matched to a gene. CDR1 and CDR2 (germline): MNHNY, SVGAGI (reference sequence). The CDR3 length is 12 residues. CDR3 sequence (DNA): TGTGCCAGCACTAGCGGGACCTACGAGCAGTACTTC. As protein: CASTSGTYEQYF.

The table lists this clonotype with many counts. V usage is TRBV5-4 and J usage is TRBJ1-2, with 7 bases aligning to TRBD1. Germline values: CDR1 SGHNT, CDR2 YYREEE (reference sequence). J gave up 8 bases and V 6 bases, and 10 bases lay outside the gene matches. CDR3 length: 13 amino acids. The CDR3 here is CASIRQGAGGYTF. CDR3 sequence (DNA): TGTGCCAGCATAAGACAGGGAGCAGGGGGCTACACCTTC.

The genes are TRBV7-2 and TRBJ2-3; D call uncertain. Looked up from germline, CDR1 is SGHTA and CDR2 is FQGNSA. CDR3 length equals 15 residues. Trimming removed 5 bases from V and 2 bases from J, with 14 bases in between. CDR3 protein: CASSAQRILTDTQYF. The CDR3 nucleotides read TGTGCCAGCAGCGCGCAACGTATCCTCACAGATACGCAGTATTTT.

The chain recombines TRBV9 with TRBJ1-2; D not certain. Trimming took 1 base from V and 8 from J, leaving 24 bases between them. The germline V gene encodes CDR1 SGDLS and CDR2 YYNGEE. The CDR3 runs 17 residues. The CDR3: CASSVRPQVDSPIGYTF. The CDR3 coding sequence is TGTGCCAGCAGCGTAAGGCCCCAGGTAGACTCGCCTATCGGCTACACCTTC.

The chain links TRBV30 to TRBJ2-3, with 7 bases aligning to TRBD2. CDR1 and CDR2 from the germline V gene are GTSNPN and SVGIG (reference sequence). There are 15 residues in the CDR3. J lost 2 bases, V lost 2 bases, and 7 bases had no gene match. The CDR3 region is CAWSRNGGNTDTQYF. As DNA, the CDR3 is TGTGCCTGGAGTAGAAACGGGGGGAACACAGATACGCAGTATTTT.

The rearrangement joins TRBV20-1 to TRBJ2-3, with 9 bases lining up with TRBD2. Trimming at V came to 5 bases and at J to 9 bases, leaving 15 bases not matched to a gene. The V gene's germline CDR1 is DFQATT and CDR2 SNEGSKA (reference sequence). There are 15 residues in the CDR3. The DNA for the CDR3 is TGCAGTGCTCCCGGGGCTAGCGGGACGCGATTAACGCAGTATTTT. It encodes CSAPGASGTRLTQYF.

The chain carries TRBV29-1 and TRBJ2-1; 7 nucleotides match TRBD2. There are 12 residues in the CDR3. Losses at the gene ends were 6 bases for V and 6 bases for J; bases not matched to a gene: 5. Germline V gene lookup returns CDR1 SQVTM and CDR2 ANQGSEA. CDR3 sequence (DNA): TGCAGCGTCCGACTAGCTAGCAATGAGCAGTTCTTC. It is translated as CSVRLASNEQFF.

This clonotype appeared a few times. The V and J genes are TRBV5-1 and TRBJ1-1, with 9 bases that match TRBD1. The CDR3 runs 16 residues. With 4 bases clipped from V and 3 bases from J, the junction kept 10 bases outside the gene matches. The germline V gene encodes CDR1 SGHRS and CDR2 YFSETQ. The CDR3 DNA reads TGCGCCAGCAGCCCGGGACAGGGTGTAGTGGACACTGAAGCTTTCTTT. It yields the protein CASSPGQGVVDTEAFF. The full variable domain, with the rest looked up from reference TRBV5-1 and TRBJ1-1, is KAGVTQTPRYLIKTRGQQVTLSCSPISGHRSVSWYQQTPGQGLQFLFEYFSETQRNKGNFPGRFSGRQFSNSRSEMNVSTLELGDSALYLCASSPGQGVVDTEAFFGQGTRLTVV.

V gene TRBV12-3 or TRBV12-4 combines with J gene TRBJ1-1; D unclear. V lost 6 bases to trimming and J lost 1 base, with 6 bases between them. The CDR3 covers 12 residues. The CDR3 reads CASRFGNTEAFF. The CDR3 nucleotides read TGTGCCAGCAGATTCGGGAACACTGAAGCTTTCTTT.

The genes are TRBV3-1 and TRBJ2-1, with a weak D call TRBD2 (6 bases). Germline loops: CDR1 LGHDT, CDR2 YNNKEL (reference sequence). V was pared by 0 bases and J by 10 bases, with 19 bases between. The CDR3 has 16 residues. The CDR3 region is CASSQDDGSDGWEQFF. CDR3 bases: TGTGCCAGCAGCCAAGATGACGGGAGCGATGGCTGGGAGCAGTTCTTC.

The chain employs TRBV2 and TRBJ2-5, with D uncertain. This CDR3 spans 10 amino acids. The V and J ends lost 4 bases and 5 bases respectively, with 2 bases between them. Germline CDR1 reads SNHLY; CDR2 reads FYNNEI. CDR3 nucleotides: TGTGCCAGCAGTGTGGAGACCCAGTACTTC. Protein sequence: CASSVETQYF.

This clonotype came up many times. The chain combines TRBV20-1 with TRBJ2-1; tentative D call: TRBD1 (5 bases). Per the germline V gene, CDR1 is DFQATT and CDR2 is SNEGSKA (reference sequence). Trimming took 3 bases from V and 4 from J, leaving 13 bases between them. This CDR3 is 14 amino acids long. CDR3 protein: CSARLTGRYNEQFF. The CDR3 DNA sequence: TGCAGTGCTAGGTTAACAGGAAGGTACAATGAGCAGTTCTTC.

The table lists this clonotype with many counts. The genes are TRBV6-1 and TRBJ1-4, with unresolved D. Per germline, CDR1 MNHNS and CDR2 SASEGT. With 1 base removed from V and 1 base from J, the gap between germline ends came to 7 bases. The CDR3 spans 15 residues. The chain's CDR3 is CASSEERVTNEKLFF. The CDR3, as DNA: TGTGCCAGCAGTGAAGAAAGGGTAACTAATGAAAAACTGTTTTTT.

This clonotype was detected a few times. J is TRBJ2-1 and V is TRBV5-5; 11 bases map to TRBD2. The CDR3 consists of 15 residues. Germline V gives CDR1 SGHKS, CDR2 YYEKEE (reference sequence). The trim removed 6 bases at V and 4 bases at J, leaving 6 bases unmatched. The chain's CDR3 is CASNLLAGVYNEQFF. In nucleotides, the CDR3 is TGTGCCAGCAACCTACTAGCGGGAGTGTACAATGAGCAGTTCTTC.

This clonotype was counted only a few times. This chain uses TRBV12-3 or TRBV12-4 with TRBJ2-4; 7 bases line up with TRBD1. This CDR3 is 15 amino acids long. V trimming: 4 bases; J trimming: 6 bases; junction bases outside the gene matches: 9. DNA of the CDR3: TGTGCCAGCAGTTCCGGGACAGCAAGCCGAAACATTCAGTACTTC. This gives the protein CASSSGTASRNIQYF.

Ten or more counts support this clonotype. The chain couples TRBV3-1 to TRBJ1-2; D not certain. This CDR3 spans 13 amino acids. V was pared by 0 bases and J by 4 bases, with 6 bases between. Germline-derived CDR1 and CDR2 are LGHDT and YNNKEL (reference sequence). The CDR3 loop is CASSQEGPYGYTF. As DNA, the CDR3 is TGTGCCAGCAGCCAAGAAGGGCCCTATGGCTACACCTTC.

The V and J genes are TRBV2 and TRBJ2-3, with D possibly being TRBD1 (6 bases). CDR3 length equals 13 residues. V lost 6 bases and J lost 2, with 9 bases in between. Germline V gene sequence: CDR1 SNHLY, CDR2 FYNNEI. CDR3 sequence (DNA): TGTGCCAGCAGAGTGGGGGCCACAGATACGCAGTATTTT. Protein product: CASRVGATDTQYF.

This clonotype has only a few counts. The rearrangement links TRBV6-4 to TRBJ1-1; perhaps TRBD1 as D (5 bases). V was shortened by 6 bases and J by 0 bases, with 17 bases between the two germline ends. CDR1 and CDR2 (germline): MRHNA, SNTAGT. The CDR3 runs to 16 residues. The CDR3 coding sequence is TGTGCCAGCAGCGTTGAGGCCGGACACTTGAACACTGAAGCTTTCTTT. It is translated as CASSVEAGHLNTEAFF.

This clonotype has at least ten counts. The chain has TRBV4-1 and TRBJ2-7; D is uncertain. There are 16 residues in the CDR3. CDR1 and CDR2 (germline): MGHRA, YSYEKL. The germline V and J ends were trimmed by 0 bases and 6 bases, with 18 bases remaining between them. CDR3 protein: CASSQDEQRGRVEQYF. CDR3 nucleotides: TGCGCCAGCAGCCAAGATGAGCAGCGCGGTCGTGTCGAGCAGTACTTC.